A single sample is the source of the 29 T cell receptor beta chains below, sequenced in a study of blood T cell repertoires in COVID-19. Measured with immunoSEQ multiplex PCR; TCRdb has only the in-frame clones, and not every one. The sample contains about 350,000 clones, 80% to 90% of which appear only once. The sequenced sample was PBMCs or T cells enriched from blood (not recorded which). These receptors originate from a woman aged 25 to 45 who had recovered from COVID-19.

The chain employs TRBV30 and TRBJ1-2, with TRBD1 as a possible D gene (6 bases). There are 13 residues in the CDR3. V was shortened by 3 bases and J by 4 bases, with 12 bases between the two germline ends. Germline CDR1 and CDR2: GTSNPN and SVGIG (reference sequence). The CDR3 sequence is CAWRVQGSYGYTF. The CDR3, as DNA: TGTGCCTGGAGGGTTCAGGGGAGCTATGGCTACACCTTC.

J is TRBJ1-3 and V is TRBV30, with no clear D. This CDR3 region has 12 residues. Germline V gene data show CDR1 as GTSNPN and CDR2 as SVGIG (reference sequence). V was shortened by 2 bases and J by 2 bases, with 4 bases between the two germline ends. The CDR3 loop reads CAWSSAGNTIYF. CDR3 bases: TGTGCCTGGAGTTCGGCTGGAAACACCATATATTTT.

The chain employs TRBV6-5 and TRBJ1-5; weak D call: TRBD1 (5 bases). V was clipped by 6 bases and J by 5 bases, with 11 bases between them. The CDR3 covers 13 residues. CDR1 and CDR2 (germline): MNHEY, SVGAGI. This CDR3 is CASSLQEHQPQHF. CDR3 sequence (DNA): TGTGCCAGCAGCTTACAGGAGCATCAGCCCCAGCATTTT.

The V gene is TRBV19, the J gene TRBJ2-7; the D is unclear. This CDR3 spans 13 amino acids. Germline V gene lookup returns CDR1 LNHDA and CDR2 SQIVND (reference sequence). V lost 5 bases and J 1 base, leaving 9 bases between the germline ends. This chain's CDR3 is CASSVGHSYEQYF. CDR3 DNA sequence: TGTGCCAGTAGTGTAGGGCATTCCTACGAGCAGTACTTC. Full variable domain (missing parts from reference TRBV19 and TRBJ2-7): DGGITQSPKYLFRKEGQNVTLSCEQNLNHDAMYWYRQDPGQGLRLIYYSQIVNDFQKGDIAEGYSVSREKKESFPLTVTSAQKNPTAFYLCASSVGHSYEQYFGPGTRLTVT.

A single count supports this clone. The V call is TRBV6-2 or TRBV6-3, the J call TRBJ2-3; 9 nucleotides agree with TRBD1. The CDR3 has 15 residues. V shed 6 bases, J shed 4 bases, and the junction held 8 bases outside the gene matches. Germline-derived CDR1 and CDR2 are MNHEY and SVGEGT. CDR3 sequence: CASSHRDRVADTQYF. The CDR3 DNA follows: TGTGCCAGCAGCCACCGGGACAGGGTGGCAGATACGCAGTATTTT.

J is TRBJ2-2 and V is TRBV14; 7 bases align to TRBD1. Looked up from germline, CDR1 is SGHDN and CDR2 is FVKESK. This CDR3 region has 16 residues. The V segment lost 4 bases and the J segment 0 bases; nucleotides outside the gene matches: 5. In nucleotides, the CDR3 is TGTGCCAGCAGCCTGCGACAGGGACCGAACACCGGGGAGCTGTTTTTT. It is translated as CASSLRQGPNTGELFF.

This chain connects TRBV25-1 to TRBJ1-5; D unclear. The CDR3 has 12 residues. V lost 5 bases and J lost 7, with 9 bases in between. Germline CDR1 is MGHDK and CDR2 is SYGVNS. CDR3 sequence: CASSSTGQPQHF. The CDR3 nucleotides read TGTGCCAGCAGTTCGACGGGGCAGCCCCAGCATTTT.

This clone came up once. The V gene is TRBV7-8, the J gene TRBJ1-2; D call uncertain. CDR1 and CDR2 (germline): SGHVS, FQNEAQ. The CDR3 contains 15 residues. Deletions cut 4 bases from V and 8 bases from J, with 20 bases between. CDR3 DNA: TGTGCCAGCAGCTCCCGGGATCTCTTTCCGGAGGGCTACACCTTC. Translating gives CASSSRDLFPEGYTF.

This rearrangement joins TRBV12-2 to TRBJ1-5. TRBV12-2 is a pseudogene locus. This CDR3 comprises 17 residues. CDR3 bases: TGTGCAAGTCGCTCCCACAGGGAGGCGGGAGACAATCAGCCCCAGCATTTT. The encoded protein is CASRSHREAGDNQPQHF.

This chain uses TRBV5-1 with TRBJ1-1, with D tentatively TRBD1 (5 bases). The V end was cut by 4 bases, the J end by 4 bases, with 14 bases between. This CDR3 spans 14 amino acids. The germline gives CDR1 SGHRS, CDR2 YFSETQ. The CDR3 region has the DNA TGCGCCAGCAGCCCCCAGGGAGGTGGCACTGAAGCTTTCTTT. This gives the protein CASSPQGGGTEAFF. The full variable domain, rest sourced from reference TRBV5-1 and TRBJ1-1, is KAGVTQTPRYLIKTRGQQVTLSCSPISGHRSVSWYQQTPGQGLQFLFEYFSETQRNKGNFPGRFSGRQFSNSRSEMNVSTLELGDSALYLCASSPQGGGTEAFFGQGTRLTVV.

In this sample, this clone turned up once. This sequence joins TRBV5-1 and TRBJ1-3; perhaps TRBD1 as D (5 bases). Germline-derived CDR1 and CDR2 are SGHRS and YFSETQ. The CDR3 consists of 13 residues. Trimming pared 4 bases from V and 7 bases from J, leaving 12 bases between. As DNA, the CDR3 is TGCGCCAGCAGCGCCGAATCAGGGAACACCATATATTTT. It yields the protein CASSAESGNTIYF.

The V gene is TRBV5-6, the J gene TRBJ2-3; TRBD2 aligns across 7 bases. Germline lookup yields CDR1 SGHDT and CDR2 YYEEEE. The CDR3 sequence is 11 residues long. J lost 9 bases, V lost 4 bases, and 2 bases had no gene match. The CDR3 reads CASSGRGTQYF. CDR3 nucleotides: TGTGCCAGCAGCGGGCGGGGGACGCAGTATTTT.

With respect to this clone: At one end the junction does not follow the germline gene, possibly because of a read error. The chain links TRBV11-2 to TRBJ1-2, with D maybe TRBD1 (5 bases). Germline V gives CDR1 SGHAT, CDR2 FQNNGV. This CDR3 is built from 15 residues. The CDR3 sequence is CASSVDRSPNYGYTF. In nucleotides, the CDR3 is TGTGCCAGCAGCGTAGACAGAAGTCCTAACTATGGCTACACCTTC.

The chain combines TRBV5-4 with TRBJ1-4; 8 positions match TRBD1. There are 15 residues in the CDR3. CDR1 is SGHNT, CDR2 YYREEE, per germline (reference sequence). J gave up 7 bases and V 4 bases, and 9 bases lay outside the gene matches. The CDR3 DNA reads TGTGCCAGCAGCGACGGACAGGGTCTAGTTGAAAAACTGTTTTTT. Translated, it gives CASSDGQGLVEKLFF.

This chain connects TRBV4-3 to TRBJ1-2; D gene ambiguous. The V end was cut by 0 bases, the J end by 6 bases, with 8 bases between. Per germline, CDR1 LGHNA and CDR2 YSLEER. The CDR3 has 13 amino acids. The CDR3 reads CASSQDRGNGYTF. CDR3 DNA sequence: TGCGCCAGCAGCCAAGATAGAGGAAATGGCTACACCTTC.

This chain connects TRBV19 to TRBJ1-5; D remains unclear. This CDR3 region has 15 residues. The V and J ends lost 1 base and 3 bases respectively, with 10 bases between them. CDR1 LNHDA and CDR2 SQIVND come from the germline V gene (reference sequence). The chain's CDR3 is CASSIGAGYNQPQHF. CDR3 nucleotides: TGTGCCAGTAGTATAGGTGCCGGGTACAATCAGCCCCAGCATTTT.

This chain joins TRBV5-1 and TRBJ1-5; D possibly corresponds to TRBD1 (5 bases). Germline assignment: CDR1 SGHRS and CDR2 YFSETQ. The CDR3 contains 13 residues. Deletions cut 3 bases from V and 5 bases from J, with 9 bases between. The CDR3 region is CASSWDLDQPQHF. In DNA form, the CDR3 reads TGCGCCAGCAGCTGGGACTTAGATCAGCCCCAGCATTTT.

This sequence joins TRBV6-2 or TRBV6-3 and TRBJ1-1; D not certain. V shed 2 bases and J shed 3 bases, with 10 bases lying between them. The CDR3 contains 14 residues. Germline V gene data show CDR1 as MNHEY and CDR2 as SVGEGT. The CDR3, as DNA: TGTGCCAGCAGTTACCCCCCGTTGTACACTGAAGCTTTCTTT. The encoded protein is CASSYPPLYTEAFF.

The chain is built from TRBV13 and TRBJ2-7, with a tentative D call TRBD1 (6 bases). Trimming shortened V by 0 bases and J by 0 bases, and 12 bases separated the two germline ends. The CDR3 consists of 16 residues. Per the germline V gene, CDR1 is PRHDT and CDR2 is FYEKMQ (reference sequence). The CDR3: CASSLGPRGISYEQYF. The CDR3 nucleotides read TGTGCCAGCAGCTTAGGGCCCAGGGGCATCTCCTACGAGCAGTACTTC.

The chain employs TRBV11-2 and TRBJ2-5; 9 nucleotides match TRBD1. Germline V gene data show CDR1 as SGHAT and CDR2 as FQNNGV. The V and J ends lost 2 bases and 4 bases, in that order; junction bases with no gene match: 11. This CDR3 has 17 amino acids. CDR3 DNA sequence: TGTGCCAGCAGCTTAAATTTGTTACAGGGGGCGGGAGAGACCCAGTACTTC. It yields the protein CASSLNLLQGAGETQYF.

This clone was observed a single time. The chain joins TRBV6-4 to TRBJ1-4; perhaps TRBD1 as D (5 bases). Germline V CDR1 and CDR2: MRHNA, SNTAGT. The length of the CDR3 is 15 residues. The V end lost 5 bases, the J end lost 7 bases, and 17 bases lay between the germline ends. In DNA, the CDR3 is TGTGCCAGCAGTCCCAGGGTTGAAGGTCGTGAAAAACTGTTTTTT. Translated: CASSPRVEGREKLFF.

This clone was detected once. The gene calls are TRBV7-9 and TRBJ2-5, with TRBD1 as a possible D gene (6 bases). V gave up 1 base and J gave up 2 bases, with 8 bases separating them. Germline V gene data show CDR1 as SEHNR and CDR2 as FQNEAQ (reference sequence). The CDR3 is 14 residues long. The CDR3 region is CASSLGGPQETQYF. CDR3 in DNA: TGTGCCAGCAGCTTAGGGGGGCCACAAGAGACCCAGTACTTC. The full variable domain, completed using reference TRBV7-9 and TRBJ2-5, is DTGVSQNPRHKITKRGQNVTFRCDPISEHNRLYWYRQTLGQGPEFLTYFQNEAQLEKSRLLSDRFSAERPKGSFSTLEIQRTEQGDSAMYLCASSLGGPQETQYFGPGTRLLVL.

This rearrangement joins TRBV5-1 to TRBJ2-1; 9 nucleotides match TRBD1. Germline V gene data show CDR1 as SGHRS and CDR2 as YFSETQ. V shed 0 bases, J shed 8 bases, and the junction held 6 bases outside the gene matches. The CDR3 spans 15 residues. This chain's CDR3 is CASSLGGQGVDEQFF. CDR3 bases: TGCGCCAGCAGCTTGGGGGGACAGGGCGTCGATGAGCAGTTCTTC.

The rearrangement links TRBV20-1 to TRBJ1-5; D remains ambiguous. The CDR3 consists of 17 residues. Germline V gene sequence: CDR1 DFQATT, CDR2 SNEGSKA (reference sequence). Trimming removed 3 bases from V and 5 bases from J, with 23 bases in between. The CDR3 region is CSASNVGLVGGDQPQHF. The CDR3 bases are TGCAGTGCTAGTAACGTCGGATTAGTGGGCGGGGATCAGCCCCAGCATTTT.

The chain is built from TRBV7-2 and TRBJ1-1; perhaps TRBD1 as D (5 bases). V was clipped by 5 bases and J by 1 base, with 11 bases between them. CDR3 length: 14 residues. From germline, CDR1 is SGHTA and CDR2 FQGNSA. The CDR3 region is CASSVTASNTEAFF. CDR3 nucleotide sequence: TGTGCCAGCAGCGTGACAGCGTCGAACACTGAAGCTTTCTTT.

This chain connects TRBV5-1 to TRBJ1-1; D might be TRBD1 (5 bases). The germline V and J ends were trimmed by 0 bases and 1 base, with 7 bases remaining between them. This CDR3 region has 14 residues. Germline assignment: CDR1 SGHRS and CDR2 YFSETQ. For the CDR3, the DNA is TGCGCCAGCAGCTTGGATCAGGGGAACACTGAAGCTTTCTTT. It codes for CASSLDQGNTEAFF. Together with reference TRBV5-1 and TRBJ1-1, the CDR3 gives the full variable domain: KAGVTQTPRYLIKTRGQQVTLSCSPISGHRSVSWYQQTPGQGLQFLFEYFSETQRNKGNFPGRFSGRQFSNSRSEMNVSTLELGDSALYLCASSLDQGNTEAFFGQGTRLTVV.

This chain uses TRBV15 with TRBJ1-6; possible D gene TRBD1, 6 bases. V was shortened by 5 bases and J by 7 bases, with 12 bases between the two germline ends. The CDR3 spans 14 residues. Germline V gene sequence: CDR1 LNHNV, CDR2 YYDKDF (reference sequence). The CDR3 nucleotides read TGTGCCACCAGCTCGGACAGACAAAATTCACCCCTCCACTTT. Protein sequence: CATSSDRQNSPLHF.

The J gene is TRBJ1-1, the V gene TRBV7-2; no definite D call. The CDR3 extends over 14 amino acids. V lost 0 bases and J lost 6, with 11 bases in between. Per the germline V gene, CDR1 is SGHTA and CDR2 is FQGNSA. CDR3 residues: CASSLAPGSPEAFF. CDR3 nucleotides: TGTGCCAGCAGCTTAGCTCCGGGGTCCCCTGAAGCTTTCTTT.

This chain links TRBV10-1 with TRBJ2-2, with 7 bases matching TRBD1. After removal of 0 bases from V and 8 bases from J, the junction contained 12 bases not matched to a gene. CDR3 length: 17 residues. The germline gives CDR1 WNHNN, CDR2 SYGVQD (reference sequence). CDR3 protein: CASSESVETGWPGELFF. For the CDR3, the DNA is TGCGCCAGCAGTGAGTCGGTGGAGACAGGGTGGCCGGGGGAGCTGTTTTTT.